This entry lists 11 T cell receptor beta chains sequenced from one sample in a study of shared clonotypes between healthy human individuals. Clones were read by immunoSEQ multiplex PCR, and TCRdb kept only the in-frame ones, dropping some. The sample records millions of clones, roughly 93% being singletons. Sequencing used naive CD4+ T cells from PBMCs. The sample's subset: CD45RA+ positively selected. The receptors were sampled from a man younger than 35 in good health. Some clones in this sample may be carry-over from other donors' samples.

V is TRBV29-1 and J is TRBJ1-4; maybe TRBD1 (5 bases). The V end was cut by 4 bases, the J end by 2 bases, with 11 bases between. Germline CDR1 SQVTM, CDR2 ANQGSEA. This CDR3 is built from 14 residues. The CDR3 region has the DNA TGCAGCGTTGGAAGGGCAGGGACTAATGAAAAACTGTTTTTT. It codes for CSVGRAGTNEKLFF.

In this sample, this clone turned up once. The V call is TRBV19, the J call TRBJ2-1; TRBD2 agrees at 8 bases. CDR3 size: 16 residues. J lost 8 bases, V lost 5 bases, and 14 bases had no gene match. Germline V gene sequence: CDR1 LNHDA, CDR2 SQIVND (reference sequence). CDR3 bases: TGTGCCAGTAGTCCCCGTAGCGGGGCCCCCGACGATGAGCAGTTCTTC. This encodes CASSPRSGAPDDEQFF.

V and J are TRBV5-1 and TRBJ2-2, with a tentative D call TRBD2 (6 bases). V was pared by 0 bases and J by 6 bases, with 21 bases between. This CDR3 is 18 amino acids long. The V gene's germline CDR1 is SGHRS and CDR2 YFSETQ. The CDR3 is CASSLGEGGAPNSGELFF. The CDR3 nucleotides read TGCGCCAGCAGCTTGGGTGAGGGCGGGGCACCGAATTCCGGGGAGCTGTTTTTT.

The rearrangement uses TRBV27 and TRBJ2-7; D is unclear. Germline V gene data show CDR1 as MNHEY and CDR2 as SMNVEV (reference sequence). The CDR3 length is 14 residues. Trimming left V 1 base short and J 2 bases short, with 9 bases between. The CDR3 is CASSLYYSTYEQYF. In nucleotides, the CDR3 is TGTGCCAGCAGTTTATACTACAGTACCTACGAGCAGTACTTC.

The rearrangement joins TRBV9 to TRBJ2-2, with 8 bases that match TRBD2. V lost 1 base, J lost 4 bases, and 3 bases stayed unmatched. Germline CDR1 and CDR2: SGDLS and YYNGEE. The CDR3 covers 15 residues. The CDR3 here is CASSVSSGLTGELFF. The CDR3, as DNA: TGTGCCAGCAGCGTATCTAGCGGGCTCACCGGGGAGCTGTTTTTT.

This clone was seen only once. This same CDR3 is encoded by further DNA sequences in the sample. The CDR3 region is CASSLGGANTEAFF. The CDR3 bases are TGTGCCAGCAGTTTAGGGGGGGCGAACACTGAAGCTTTCTTT. V usage is TRBV28 and J usage is TRBJ1-1; tentative D call: TRBD1 (6 bases). This CDR3 spans 14 amino acids. Trimming took off 2 bases at V and 1 base at J, with 8 bases between the two ends. Germline CDR1 and CDR2: MDHEN and SYDVKM.

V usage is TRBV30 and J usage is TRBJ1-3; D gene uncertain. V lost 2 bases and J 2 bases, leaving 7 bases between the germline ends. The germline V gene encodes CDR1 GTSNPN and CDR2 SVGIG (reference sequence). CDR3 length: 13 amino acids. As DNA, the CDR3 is TGTGCCTGGAGTTTGGAGGCTGGAAACACCATATATTTT. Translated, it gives CAWSLEAGNTIYF.

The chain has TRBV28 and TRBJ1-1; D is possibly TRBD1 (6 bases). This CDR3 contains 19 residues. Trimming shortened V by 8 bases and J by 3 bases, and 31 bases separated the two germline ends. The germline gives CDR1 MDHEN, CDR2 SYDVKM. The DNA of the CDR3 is TGTGCCAGCTGCTTTCTGGATCTACAGGGTGTAGTACCCTACACTGAAGCTTTCTTT. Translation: CASCFLDLQGVVPYTEAFF.

The CDR3 region has the DNA TGTGCCAGCAGTTTACTATCTCTTAGCACAGATACGCAGTATTTT. Translation gives CASSLLSLSTDTQYF. The chain carries TRBV28 and TRBJ2-3, with D uncertain. The CDR3 totals 15 residues. V lost 2 bases and J 0 bases, leaving 9 bases between the germline ends. CDR1 MDHEN and CDR2 SYDVKM come from the germline V gene.

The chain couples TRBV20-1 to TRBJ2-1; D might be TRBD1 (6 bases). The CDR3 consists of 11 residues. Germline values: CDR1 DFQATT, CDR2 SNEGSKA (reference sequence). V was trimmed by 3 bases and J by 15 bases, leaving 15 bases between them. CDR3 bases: TGCAGTGCTAGGCCTAGGGGGAGTCGGTTCTTC. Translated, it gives CSARPRGSRFF.

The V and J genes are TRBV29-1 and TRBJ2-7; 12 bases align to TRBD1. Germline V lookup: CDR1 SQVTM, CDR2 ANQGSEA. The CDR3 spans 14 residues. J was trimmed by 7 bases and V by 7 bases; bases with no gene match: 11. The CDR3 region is CSEINRDRGREQYF. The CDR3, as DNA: TGCAGCGAGATAAACCGGGACAGGGGGCGTGAGCAGTACTTC.